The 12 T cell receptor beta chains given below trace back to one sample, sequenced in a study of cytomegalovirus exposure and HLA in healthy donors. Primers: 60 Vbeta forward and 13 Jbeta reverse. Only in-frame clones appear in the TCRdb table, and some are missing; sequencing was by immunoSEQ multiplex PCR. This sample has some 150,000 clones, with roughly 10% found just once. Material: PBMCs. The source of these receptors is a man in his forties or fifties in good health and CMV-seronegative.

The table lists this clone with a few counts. The CDR3 sequence is CASSPRDRGTDTQYF. Here the CDR3 DNA reads TGTGCCAGTAGTCCCCGGGACAGGGGGACAGATACGCAGTATTTT. J is TRBJ2-3 and V is TRBV19; 11 bases align to TRBD1. The length of the CDR3 is 15 residues. The trim removed 5 bases at V and 3 bases at J, leaving 4 bases unmatched. The germline V gene has CDR1 LNHDA and CDR2 SQIVND (reference sequence).

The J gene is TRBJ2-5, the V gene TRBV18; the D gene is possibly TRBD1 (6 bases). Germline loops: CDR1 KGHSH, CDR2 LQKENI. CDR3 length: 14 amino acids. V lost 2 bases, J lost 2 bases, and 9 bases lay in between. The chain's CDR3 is CASSPETGQETQYF. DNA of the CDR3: TGTGCCAGCTCACCAGAGACAGGACAAGAGACCCAGTACTTC.

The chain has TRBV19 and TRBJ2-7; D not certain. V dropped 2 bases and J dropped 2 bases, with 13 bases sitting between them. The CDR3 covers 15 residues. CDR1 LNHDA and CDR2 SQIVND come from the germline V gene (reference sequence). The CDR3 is CASSINPGEAYEQYF. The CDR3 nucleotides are TGTGCCAGTAGTATAAACCCTGGAGAAGCCTACGAGCAGTACTTC.

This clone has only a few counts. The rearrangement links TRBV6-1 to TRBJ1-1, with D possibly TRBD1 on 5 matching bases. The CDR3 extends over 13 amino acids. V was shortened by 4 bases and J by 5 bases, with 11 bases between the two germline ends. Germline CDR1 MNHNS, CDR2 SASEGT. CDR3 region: CASSVYRPTEAFF. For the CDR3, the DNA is TGTGCCAGCAGTGTCTACAGGCCGACTGAAGCTTTCTTT.

This CDR3 reads CASSIIRQGPGANVLTF. As DNA, the CDR3 is TGTGCCAGCAGTATAATTCGACAGGGACCTGGGGCCAACGTCCTGACTTTC. The rearrangement uses TRBV28 and TRBJ2-6, with 7 positions matching TRBD1. V dropped 5 bases and J dropped 2; count of bases not matched to a gene: 9. CDR1 and CDR2 (germline): MDHEN, SYDVKM. CDR3 length: 17 amino acids.

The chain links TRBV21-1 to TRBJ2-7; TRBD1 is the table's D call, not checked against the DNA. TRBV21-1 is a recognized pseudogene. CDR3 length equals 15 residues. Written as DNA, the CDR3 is TGTGCCAGCAGCAAAAGAGGGACAGGGAAGCACGAGCAGTACTTC. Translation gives CASSKRGTGKHEQYF.

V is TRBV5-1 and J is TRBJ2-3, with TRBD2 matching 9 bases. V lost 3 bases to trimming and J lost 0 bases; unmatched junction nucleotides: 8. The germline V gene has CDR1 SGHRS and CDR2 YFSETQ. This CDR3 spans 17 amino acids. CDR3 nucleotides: TGCGCCAGCAGCTCCGGACCACTAGCGGGCAGCACAGATACGCAGTATTTT. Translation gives CASSSGPLAGSTDTQYF.

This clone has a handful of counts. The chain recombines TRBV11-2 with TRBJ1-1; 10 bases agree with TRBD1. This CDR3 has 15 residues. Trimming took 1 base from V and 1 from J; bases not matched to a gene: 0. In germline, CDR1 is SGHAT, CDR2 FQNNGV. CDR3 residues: CASSLGTGGNTEAFF. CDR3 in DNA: TGTGCCAGCAGCTTAGGGACAGGGGGGAACACTGAAGCTTTCTTT. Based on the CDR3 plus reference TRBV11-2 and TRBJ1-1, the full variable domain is EAGVAQSPRYKIIEKRQSVAFWCNPISGHATLYWYQQILGQGPKLLIQFQNNGVVDDSQLPKDRFSAERLKGVDSTLKIQPAKLEDSAVYLCASSLGTGGNTEAFFGQGTRLTVV.

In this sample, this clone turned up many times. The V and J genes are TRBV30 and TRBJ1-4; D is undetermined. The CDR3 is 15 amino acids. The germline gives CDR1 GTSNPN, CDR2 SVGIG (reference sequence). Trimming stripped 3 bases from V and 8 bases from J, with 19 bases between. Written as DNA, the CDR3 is TGTGCCTGGAGCGAGCTTGGGGTCCCGGGGGAAAAACTGTTTTTT. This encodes CAWSELGVPGEKLFF.

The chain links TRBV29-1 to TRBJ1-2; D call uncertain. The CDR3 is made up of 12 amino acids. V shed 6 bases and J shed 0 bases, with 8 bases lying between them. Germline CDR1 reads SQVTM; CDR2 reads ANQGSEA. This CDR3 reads CSVSGTNYGYTF. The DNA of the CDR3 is TGCAGCGTCTCCGGGACTAACTATGGCTACACCTTC. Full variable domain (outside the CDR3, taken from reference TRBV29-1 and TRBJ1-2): SAVISQKPSRDICQRGTSLTIQCQVDSQVTMMFWYRQQPGQSLTLIATANQGSEATYESGFVIDKFPISRPNLTFSTLTVSNMSPEDSSIYLCSVSGTNYGYTFGSGTRLTVV.

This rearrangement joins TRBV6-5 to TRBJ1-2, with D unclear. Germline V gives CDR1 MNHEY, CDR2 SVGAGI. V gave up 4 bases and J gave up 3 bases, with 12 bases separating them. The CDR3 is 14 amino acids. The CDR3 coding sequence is TGTGCCAGCAGTTTCGCGGCCAGAGACTATGGCTACACCTTC. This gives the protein CASSFAARDYGYTF.

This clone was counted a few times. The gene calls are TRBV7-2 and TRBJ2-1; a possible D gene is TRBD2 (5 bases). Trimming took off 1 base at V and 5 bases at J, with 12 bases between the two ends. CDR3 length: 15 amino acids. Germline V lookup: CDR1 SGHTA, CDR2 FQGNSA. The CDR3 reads CASSLVASMNNEQFF. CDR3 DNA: TGTGCCAGCAGCTTAGTGGCTAGCATGAACAATGAGCAGTTCTTC.